This T cell receptor (beta chain) came from a study of blood T cells in healthy people across ages. Overall study results and limits: Because sorting was not performed, PBMCs prevented conclusive naive versus antigen-experienced comparison. Across samples, TCR beta diversity tracked strongly with naive T cell percentage.

In terms of origin and age, donors were healthy Caucasian individuals from Russia aged about 6 to 90. Every participating donor contributed 8.5 to 10 milliliters of peripheral blood through a draw. The authors ran a second PCR of about 7 to 12 cycles using a sample-barcoded 5' primer and a J-beta primer mix. MiXCR, applied by TCRdb to the 5' RACE reads, yields one record per CDR3 protein. The sample records roughly 2 million distinct CDR3 sequences, about 50% being singletons. V was shortened by 0 bases and J by 3 bases, with 13 bases between the two germline ends. The CDR3 consists of 16 residues. Germline CDR1 reads SGHRS; CDR2 reads YFSETQ. This clonotype was picked up a small number of times. What it binds is not known.

Sequenced sample: blood. The chain has TRBV5-1 and TRBJ1-5; no reliable D call. This TCR derives from a woman aged 40 to 50 in good health. This chain's CDR3 is CASSLDSPTNNQPQHF. Written as DNA, the CDR3 is TGCGCCAGCAGCTTGGATTCCCCCACGAACAATCAGCCCCAGCATTTT.